Below, 31 T cell receptor beta chains from the same sample are listed, as sequenced in a study of HIV-infected patients and healthy controls. Alpha and beta constant-region primers primed reverse transcription of about 500 ng RNA. Alpha and beta chain libraries were made separately by chain-specific third strand synthesis with multiplexing indices. TCRdb reprocessed the 5' RACE reads via MiXCR and lists one record per CDR3 protein. Of some 9,300 distinct CDR3 sequences listed, about 6% are singletons. Whole blood was used without fractionation, so all unsorted peripheral T cells were included. The sequencing sample was made of blood. All receptors come from an adult in good health.

The table lists this clonotype with many counts. This chain joins TRBV5-1 and TRBJ1-4; D is possibly TRBD1 (5 bases). The length of the CDR3 is 15 residues. The V and J ends lost 4 bases and 6 bases respectively, with 16 bases between them. In germline, CDR1 is SGHRS, CDR2 YFSETQ. The CDR3 spells CASSNQGDLDEKLFF. CDR3 nucleotide sequence: TGCGCCAGCAGCAACCAGGGAGATCTTGATGAAAAACTGTTTTTT.

Many counts were recorded for this clonotype. J is TRBJ2-7 and V is TRBV3-1; D is unclear. V lost 3 bases to trimming and J lost 2 bases, with 8 bases between them. CDR3 length equals 13 residues. Germline lookup yields CDR1 LGHDT and CDR2 YNNKEL (reference sequence). The CDR3 DNA follows: TGTGCCAGCAGCCAGGGGATCCCCTACGAGCAGTACTTC. This codes for CASSQGIPYEQYF.

This clonotype occurred many times. The chain is built from TRBV7-2 and TRBJ2-1; 12 nucleotides agree with TRBD2. This CDR3 has 17 amino acids. The V gene end was trimmed by 3 bases and the J gene end by 0 bases; junction bases not matched to a gene: 3. CDR1 is SGHTA, CDR2 FQGNSA, per germline. CDR3 sequence reads: CASSLASGRGSYNEQFF. CDR3 DNA sequence: TGTGCCAGCAGCTTGGCTAGCGGGAGGGGCTCCTACAATGAGCAGTTCTTC.

Sample share makes this clonotype medium-sized. The rearrangement joins TRBV7-2 to TRBJ2-5; the match to TRBD1 covers 7 bases. CDR1 is SGHTA and CDR2 is FQGNSA in the germline V gene. Trimming at V came to 5 bases and at J to 3 bases, leaving 3 bases not matched to a gene. CDR3 length: 13 amino acids. CDR3 in DNA: TGTGCCAGCAGCCGAGGGACAGAAGAGACCCAGTACTTC. Translation gives CASSRGTEETQYF. The full variable domain, completed using reference TRBV7-2 and TRBJ2-5, is GAGVSQSPSNKVTEKGKDVELRCDPISGHTALYWYRQSLGQGLEFLIYFQGNSAPDKSGLPSDRFSAERTGGSVSTLTIQRTQQEDSAVYLCASSRGTEETQYFGPGTRLLVL.

This clonotype appeared many times. V gene TRBV12-3 or TRBV12-4 combines with J gene TRBJ1-5; D ambiguous. This CDR3 is 16 amino acids long. Trimming cost V 2 bases and J 2 bases, with 13 bases left between them. CDR3 bases: TGTGCCAGCAGTTTATCCCGCCCGTTACGCAATCAGCCCCAGCATTTT. Amino acid sequence: CASSLSRPLRNQPQHF.

By proportion, this clonotype is medium-sized (0.01 to 0.1%). The CDR3 loop reads CASSSWQNTEAFF. The CDR3 DNA reads as TGTGCCAGCAGTTCGTGGCAGAACACTGAAGCTTTCTTT. The V and J genes are TRBV6-6 and TRBJ1-1; D is ambiguous. Germline assignment: CDR1 MNHNY and CDR2 SVGAGI (reference sequence). Trimming removed 4 bases at V and 1 base at J, with 7 bases between. The CDR3 totals 13 residues.

This clonotype has just a few counts. This chain connects TRBV7-8 to TRBJ2-1, with D possibly TRBD1 on 6 matching bases. The CDR3 loop spans 13 amino acids. The V end lost 6 bases, the J end lost 6 bases, and 12 bases lay between the germline ends. Germline CDR1 and CDR2: SGHVS and FQNEAQ. CDR3 in amino acids: CASREYRANEQFF. DNA of the CDR3: TGTGCCAGCAGAGAATACAGGGCCAATGAGCAGTTCTTC.

This clonotype is termed medium-sized. The chain links TRBV12-3 or TRBV12-4 to TRBJ1-1; D possibly corresponds to TRBD1 (5 bases). The CDR3 has 15 amino acids. Trimming pared 3 bases from V and 4 bases from J, leaving 15 bases between. This CDR3 is CASSLTQGMSTEAFF. The CDR3 DNA sequence: TGTGCCAGCAGTTTGACCCAGGGTATGAGCACTGAAGCTTTCTTT.

This clonotype came up many times. The rearrangement joins TRBV15 to TRBJ2-4, with D uncertain. The CDR3 contains 15 residues. Germline V gene lookup returns CDR1 LNHNV and CDR2 YYDKDF (reference sequence). V was shortened by 0 bases and J by 7 bases, with 13 bases between the two germline ends. As DNA, the CDR3 is TGTGCCACCAGCAGAGACCCCATGGCTAACAACATTCAGTACTTC. Residues: CATSRDPMANNIQYF.

Relative to its sample, this clonotype is medium-sized. The chain is built from TRBV7-9 and TRBJ2-7; no clear D gene. V was cut by 1 base and J by 0 bases, with 4 bases left in between. The CDR3 sequence is 13 residues long. Germline V gene lookup returns CDR1 SEHNR and CDR2 FQNEAQ (reference sequence). CDR3 nucleotide sequence: TGTGCCAGCAGCTTAGTTAACTCCTACGAGCAGTACTTC. Translated, it gives CASSLVNSYEQYF.

This clonotype was detected a few times. The chain uses TRBV28 and TRBJ1-5; D is unresolved. The CDR3 is 12 residues long. V lost 7 bases, J lost 0 bases, and 4 bases lay in between. Germline lookup yields CDR1 MDHEN and CDR2 SYDVKM. CDR3: CASKDSNQPQHF. The CDR3 DNA is TGTGCCAGCAAAGATAGCAATCAGCCCCAGCATTTT.

This clonotype occurred many times. The V gene is TRBV7-2, the J gene TRBJ2-4, with a tentative D call TRBD1 (6 bases). Trimming stripped 10 bases from V and 7 bases from J, with 14 bases between. Germline V CDR1 and CDR2: SGHTA, FQGNSA. The CDR3 spans 12 residues. DNA for the CDR3: TGTGCCACCTCTCTGGGGGCTAACATTCAGTACTTC. This encodes CATSLGANIQYF.

This clonotype showed up many times. This chain connects TRBV5-1 to TRBJ2-3; no firm D call. Germline V gene lookup returns CDR1 SGHRS and CDR2 YFSETQ. Trimming took off 4 bases at V and 4 bases at J, with 13 bases between the two ends. CDR3 size: 14 residues. The CDR3 spells CASSPSVPADTQYF. In nucleotides, the CDR3 is TGCGCCAGCAGCCCGTCGGTCCCGGCAGATACGCAGTATTTT.

Concerning this clonotype: One junction end disagrees with the germline gene, perhaps due to a read error. The chain uses TRBV13 and TRBJ2-2; weak D call: TRBD2 (5 bases). Germline CDR1 is PRHDT and CDR2 is FYEKMQ (reference sequence). The CDR3 is made up of 11 amino acids. The CDR3 coding sequence is TGTGCCAGCAAGGGAGCCGGGGAGCCGTTTTTT. Translating gives CASKGAGEPFF.

Relative to its sample, this clonotype is medium-sized (0.01 to 0.1%). This chain links TRBV28 with TRBJ2-1; D is unresolved. V lost 5 bases and J 6 bases, leaving 20 bases between the germline ends. CDR3 size: 16 residues. Germline lookup yields CDR1 MDHEN and CDR2 SYDVKM. The CDR3 bases are TGTGCCAGCAGTCTAAACATACTTCCTCCGCGCAATGAGCAGTTCTTC. Translated, it gives CASSLNILPPRNEQFF.

This clonotype was counted many times. The chain employs TRBV10-3 and TRBJ2-1, with D possibly being TRBD2 (7 bases). The ends were cut back, 10 bases at V and 9 bases at J, with 19 bases in the middle. Looked up from germline, CDR1 is ENHRY and CDR2 is SYGVKD. The CDR3 is 13 amino acids. The CDR3 is CATHEGGETEQFF. The CDR3 DNA is TGTGCCACTCATGAGGGGGGGGAGACTGAGCAGTTCTTC.

By share, this clonotype ranks as medium-sized (0.01 to 0.1%). The chain has TRBV27 and TRBJ2-2; 14 bases are shared with TRBD2. Germline trimming cut 3 bases from V and 7 bases from J; bases unmatched to any gene: 4. Germline V CDR1 and CDR2: MNHEY, SMNVEV (reference sequence). This CDR3 has 16 residues. The CDR3 region has the DNA TGTGCCAGCAGTTTTAAGGGACTAGCGGGAGTCGGGGAGCTGTTTTTT. As protein: CASSFKGLAGVGELFF.

This clonotype was seen repeatedly, ten times or more. This chain uses TRBV19 with TRBJ2-2; tentatively, D is TRBD1 (6 bases). Deletions cut 5 bases from V and 1 base from J, with 11 bases between. This CDR3 is built from 15 residues. Germline V gene lookup returns CDR1 LNHDA and CDR2 SQIVND (reference sequence). The DNA of the CDR3 is TGTGCCAGTAGTCCCAGGGGCGGGAACACCGGGGAGCTGTTTTTT. This gives the protein CASSPRGGNTGELFF.

This clonotype was counted at least ten times. The V call is TRBV6-2 or TRBV6-3, the J call TRBJ1-2; weak D call: TRBD1 (6 bases). The CDR3 is 13 amino acids. Trimming stripped 0 bases from V and 10 bases from J, with 12 bases between. Looked up from germline, CDR1 is MNHEY and CDR2 is SVGEGT. CDR3 DNA sequence: TGTGCCAGCAGTTACTCTCCGGACAGATACTACACCTTC. It yields the protein CASSYSPDRYYTF.

Within the sample, this clonotype is medium-sized. The rearrangement links TRBV19 to TRBJ1-5; D possibly corresponds to TRBD1 (5 bases). Germline-derived CDR1 and CDR2 are LNHDA and SQIVND (reference sequence). The CDR3 consists of 15 residues. V was clipped by 3 bases and J by 3 bases, with 12 bases between them. The DNA of the CDR3 is TGTGCCAGTAGTATTAATGGGGGACTCAATCAGCCCCAGCATTTT. It encodes CASSINGGLNQPQHF.

This clonotype was counted ten times or more. The V and J genes are TRBV7-2 and TRBJ2-5, with 7 bases identical to TRBD2. This CDR3 spans 14 amino acids. Germline CDR1 SGHTA, CDR2 FQGNSA. Trimming at V came to 4 bases and at J to 5 bases, leaving 7 bases not matched to a gene. The CDR3 loop reads CASSYQRGLETQYF. In DNA, the CDR3 is TGTGCCAGCAGCTATCAGCGGGGCTTGGAGACCCAGTACTTC.

This clonotype was counted at least ten times. The chain carries TRBV10-1 and TRBJ2-5, with 11 positions matching TRBD2. Germline CDR1 and CDR2: WNHNN and SYGVQD (reference sequence). J gave up 5 bases and V 3 bases, and 5 bases lay outside the gene matches. The CDR3 runs to 15 residues. DNA of the CDR3: TGCGCCAGCAGTGAACTAGCGGGAGTGTGGGAGACCCAGTACTTC. Translating it yields CASSELAGVWETQYF.

By sample share, this clonotype is medium-sized. The chain links TRBV18 to TRBJ1-4; 12 positions match TRBD1. The CDR3 covers 17 residues. The trim removed 5 bases at V and 5 bases at J, leaving 9 bases unmatched. CDR1 KGHSH and CDR2 LQKENI come from the germline V gene. CDR3 nucleotide sequence: TGTGCCAGCTCAACAGCCGGGACAGGGGGCCCGAATGAAAAACTGTTTTTT. Its translation is CASSTAGTGGPNEKLFF.

This clonotype was counted ten times or more. This chain links TRBV11-2 with TRBJ2-3, with D unclear. Trimming cost V 6 bases and J 1 base, with 8 bases left between them. There are 13 residues in the CDR3. Germline V gene data show CDR1 as SGHAT and CDR2 as FQNNGV. The CDR3 DNA sequence: TGTGCCAGCAGACAGACGGGCACAGATACGCAGTATTTT. It yields the protein CASRQTGTDTQYF.

In its sample, this clonotype is medium-sized (0.01 to 0.1%). The J gene is TRBJ1-5, the V gene TRBV7-9; D remains ambiguous. The CDR3 is 15 amino acids. V was cut by 4 bases and J by 0 bases, with 10 bases left in between. The germline gives CDR1 SEHNR, CDR2 FQNEAQ (reference sequence). As DNA, the CDR3 is TGTGCCAGCAGCTCGCGGGGAACTAGCAATCAGCCCCAGCATTTT. Its protein is CASSSRGTSNQPQHF.

This clonotype is medium-sized in the sample. This chain joins TRBV19 and TRBJ1-5; D may be TRBD1 (5 bases). Germline CDR1 reads LNHDA; CDR2 reads SQIVND (reference sequence). V lost 3 bases to trimming and J lost 1 base, with 22 bases between them. CDR3 length: 19 amino acids. This chain's CDR3 is CASSIQATRVGSSNQPQHF. CDR3 DNA sequence: TGTGCCAGTAGTATTCAGGCCACCAGGGTAGGGTCAAGCAATCAGCCCCAGCATTTT.

This clonotype is deemed medium-sized. This chain joins TRBV5-6 and TRBJ1-2; D remains ambiguous. The germline gives CDR1 SGHDT, CDR2 YYEEEE. The CDR3 length is 12 residues. V shed 5 bases and J shed 2 bases, with 7 bases lying between them. In DNA form, the CDR3 reads TGTGCCAGCAGTGGCAGGAACTATGGCTACACCTTC. This encodes CASSGRNYGYTF.

This clonotype is judged medium-sized. The chain couples TRBV4-1 to TRBJ2-1; TRBD2 is a possible D gene (6 bases). The germline V and J ends were trimmed by 4 bases and 5 bases, with 18 bases remaining between them. This CDR3 comprises 16 residues. Germline V gene data show CDR1 as MGHRA and CDR2 as YSYEKL. Written as DNA, the CDR3 is TGCGCCAGCAGCCTCGTACGGGGGAGAGTGCACAATGAGCAGTTCTTC. Its protein product is CASSLVRGRVHNEQFF.

This clonotype has ten or more counts. The rearrangement links TRBV5-5 to TRBJ2-5, with D unresolved. This CDR3 comprises 14 residues. Germline lookup yields CDR1 SGHKS and CDR2 YYEKEE (reference sequence). V was pared by 0 bases and J by 2 bases, with 8 bases between. CDR3 DNA sequence: TGTGCCAGCAGCTTGGCGAGTTGGCAAGAGACCCAGTACTTC. This sequence encodes CASSLASWQETQYF.

In its sample, this clonotype ranks as medium-sized. The CDR3 nucleotides read TGTGCCAGCAGTTACGGGACAGGGTATGGTAGACATCAGCCCCAGCATTTT. It encodes CASSYGTGYGRHQPQHF. The chain couples TRBV6-6 to TRBJ1-5, with 9 bases identical to TRBD1. The CDR3 is 17 amino acids. J gave up 5 bases and V 2 bases, and 10 bases lay outside the gene matches. Germline CDR1 MNHNY, CDR2 SVGAGI (reference sequence).

Remarks on this clonotype: This clone may be a read error of a much larger clone one base away. The chain employs TRBV7-9 and TRBJ2-5, with 7 positions matching TRBD2. Looked up from germline, CDR1 is SEHNR and CDR2 is FQNEAQ (reference sequence). This CDR3 has 15 amino acids. CDR3 sequence (DNA): TGTGTCAGCAGCTTAGTCGGGACTACAGTTGAGACCCAGTACTTC. This gives the protein CVSSLVGTTVETQYF. The full variable domain, in which reference TRBV7-9 and TRBJ2-5 provide the parts outside the CDR3, is DTGVSQNPRHKITKRGQNVTFRCDPISEHNRLYWYRQTLGQGPEFLTYFQNEAQLEKSRLLSDRFSAERPKGSFSTLEIQRTEQGDSAMYLCVSSLVGTTVETQYFGPGTRLLVL.